The T cell receptor (beta chain) under discussion was sequenced for a study of regulatory T cells in long-lasting Graves disease. The time point is: newly diagnosed GD, antithyroid drugs for less than 3 months. Making the TCR library involved RNA that had been extracted from PBMCs. The germline gives CDR1 SEHNR, CDR2 FQNEAQ (reference sequence). The CDR3 is made up of 15 amino acids. The V gene lost 0 bases and the J gene lost 3 bases, with 11 bases spanning the gap. Combining iRepertoire HTBI primers with Arm-PCR of CDR3 regions, the authors built TCR beta libraries. TCRdb re-analysed the multiplex PCR reads in MiXCR, keeping a single row per CDR3 protein. Of about 440,000 distinct CDR3 sequences listed, roughly 17% are singletons. This same sample was also part of a study on T cells in Graves' hyperthyroidism and ophthalmopathy.

This clonotype originated in a young woman with Graves disease. The chain employs TRBV7-9 and TRBJ2-5, with a tentative D call TRBD2 (5 bases). Here the sequenced sample was peripheral blood mononuclear cells (PBMCs), taken at new diagnosis, from a patient treated with antithyroid drugs. The CDR3 DNA reads as TGTGCCAGCAGCTTAGCCTCTCGAGCGGAAGAGACCCAGTACTTC. Its translation is CASSLASRAEETQYF.